This paragraph covers one T cell receptor (beta chain) sequence. Its antigen remains undetermined. The input lacks base qualities; no much larger clone sits a single base away. The data originate from a study of cytotoxic CD8 clonotypes in ibrutinib-treated CLL (dated by TCRdb to the early 2020s). Looking at the study overall: In this cohort, 15 or so patients were treatment-naive and ten to eleven were relapsed/refractory, while around 18 had unmutated IGHV. Samples at response were collected after a median of about 12 months of treatment, with a range of roughly 6 to 40 months. An average of about 250,000 productive templates and 94,082 productive rearrangements was obtained per sample. Partial responses were observed in 24 patients and complete responses in 2; after a median follow-up of 68 months, remission was maintained in 15 or so patients and progression was observed in 12. Cryopreserved peripheral blood mononuclear cells were obtained before treatment, at response, and at either sustained remission or disease progression. Of the roughly 81 people in the trial, approximately 26 had longitudinal samples available.

The goal of deep resolution MiSeq sequencing was a depth between 1 in 1 million and 1 in 200,000 T cells, and coverage averaged 10x per clonotype. TCR beta libraries were generated with the immunoSEQ hsTCRB Kit. In the authors' own workflow: The data were analyzed with ImmunoSEQ Analyzer and ImmunoSEQ Data Assistant, and V, D and J gene assignments followed IMGT definitions. Clonality, with values ranging from 0 to 1, was calculated as one minus the normalized Shannon entropy of productive rearrangement frequencies. Only overrepresented clonotypes making up at least 0.05% of the repertoire of each patient were included in the public clonotype analysis. Roughly 13 repertoires from age-matched healthy donors, obtained from immuneACCESS, served as clonality controls. The table was pulled from immuneACCESS by TCRdb, which kept in-frame rearrangements only. Such tables lose some clones; where checked, under half of the loss comes from unresolved V genes, and the rest has no known cause. V and J calls and clone size are those listed in that table; D and trimming were worked out from the DNA. The sample records a few hundred thousand clones, 80% of which are singletons. The ten largest clones take up 5% to 7% of the sample.

The junction shows trimming of 5 bases on V and 3 bases on J, plus 10 bases between the germline ends. For CDR1 and CDR2, the germline V gene lists SGHVS and FQNEAQ. The CDR3 contains 13 residues, cysteine and phenylalanine counted. Only the CDR3 DNA is retained, 39 bases long and in frame from the first base. Results the study describes overall, beyond this receptor: Public clonotypes were rare and either contracted or stayed stable during treatment, and the rise in clonality at ibrutinib response reflected the expansion of private clonotypes. An increase in clonality was observed at ibrutinib response, with clonality remaining stable during sustained remission and falling back toward baseline at progression. Sampling times were not matched between sustained-remission and progressing patients, and lymph node repertoires were not studied. At baseline, clonality was higher than in age-matched healthy donors and showed a strong correlation with circulating CD8+ T-cell counts.

For TCR beta library preparation, about 1.8 micrograms of genomic DNA were isolated from cryopreserved PBMCs. Longitudinal blood samples from CLL patients on ibrutinib monotherapy were analyzed using high-throughput TCR beta sequencing. The patients were enrolled in a single-center, open-label phase 2 trial of ibrutinib monotherapy. The TCR originated in a human donor with chronic lymphocytic leukemia. The V and J genes are TRBV7-8 and TRBJ1-2, and the D gene may be TRBD1, 5 bases matching. The sequenced sample was PBMCs, obtained before ibrutinib treatment. The base sequence is TGTGCCAGCAGCCGGGGACGGCACTATGGCTACACCTTC. Its translation is CASSRGRHYGYTF.